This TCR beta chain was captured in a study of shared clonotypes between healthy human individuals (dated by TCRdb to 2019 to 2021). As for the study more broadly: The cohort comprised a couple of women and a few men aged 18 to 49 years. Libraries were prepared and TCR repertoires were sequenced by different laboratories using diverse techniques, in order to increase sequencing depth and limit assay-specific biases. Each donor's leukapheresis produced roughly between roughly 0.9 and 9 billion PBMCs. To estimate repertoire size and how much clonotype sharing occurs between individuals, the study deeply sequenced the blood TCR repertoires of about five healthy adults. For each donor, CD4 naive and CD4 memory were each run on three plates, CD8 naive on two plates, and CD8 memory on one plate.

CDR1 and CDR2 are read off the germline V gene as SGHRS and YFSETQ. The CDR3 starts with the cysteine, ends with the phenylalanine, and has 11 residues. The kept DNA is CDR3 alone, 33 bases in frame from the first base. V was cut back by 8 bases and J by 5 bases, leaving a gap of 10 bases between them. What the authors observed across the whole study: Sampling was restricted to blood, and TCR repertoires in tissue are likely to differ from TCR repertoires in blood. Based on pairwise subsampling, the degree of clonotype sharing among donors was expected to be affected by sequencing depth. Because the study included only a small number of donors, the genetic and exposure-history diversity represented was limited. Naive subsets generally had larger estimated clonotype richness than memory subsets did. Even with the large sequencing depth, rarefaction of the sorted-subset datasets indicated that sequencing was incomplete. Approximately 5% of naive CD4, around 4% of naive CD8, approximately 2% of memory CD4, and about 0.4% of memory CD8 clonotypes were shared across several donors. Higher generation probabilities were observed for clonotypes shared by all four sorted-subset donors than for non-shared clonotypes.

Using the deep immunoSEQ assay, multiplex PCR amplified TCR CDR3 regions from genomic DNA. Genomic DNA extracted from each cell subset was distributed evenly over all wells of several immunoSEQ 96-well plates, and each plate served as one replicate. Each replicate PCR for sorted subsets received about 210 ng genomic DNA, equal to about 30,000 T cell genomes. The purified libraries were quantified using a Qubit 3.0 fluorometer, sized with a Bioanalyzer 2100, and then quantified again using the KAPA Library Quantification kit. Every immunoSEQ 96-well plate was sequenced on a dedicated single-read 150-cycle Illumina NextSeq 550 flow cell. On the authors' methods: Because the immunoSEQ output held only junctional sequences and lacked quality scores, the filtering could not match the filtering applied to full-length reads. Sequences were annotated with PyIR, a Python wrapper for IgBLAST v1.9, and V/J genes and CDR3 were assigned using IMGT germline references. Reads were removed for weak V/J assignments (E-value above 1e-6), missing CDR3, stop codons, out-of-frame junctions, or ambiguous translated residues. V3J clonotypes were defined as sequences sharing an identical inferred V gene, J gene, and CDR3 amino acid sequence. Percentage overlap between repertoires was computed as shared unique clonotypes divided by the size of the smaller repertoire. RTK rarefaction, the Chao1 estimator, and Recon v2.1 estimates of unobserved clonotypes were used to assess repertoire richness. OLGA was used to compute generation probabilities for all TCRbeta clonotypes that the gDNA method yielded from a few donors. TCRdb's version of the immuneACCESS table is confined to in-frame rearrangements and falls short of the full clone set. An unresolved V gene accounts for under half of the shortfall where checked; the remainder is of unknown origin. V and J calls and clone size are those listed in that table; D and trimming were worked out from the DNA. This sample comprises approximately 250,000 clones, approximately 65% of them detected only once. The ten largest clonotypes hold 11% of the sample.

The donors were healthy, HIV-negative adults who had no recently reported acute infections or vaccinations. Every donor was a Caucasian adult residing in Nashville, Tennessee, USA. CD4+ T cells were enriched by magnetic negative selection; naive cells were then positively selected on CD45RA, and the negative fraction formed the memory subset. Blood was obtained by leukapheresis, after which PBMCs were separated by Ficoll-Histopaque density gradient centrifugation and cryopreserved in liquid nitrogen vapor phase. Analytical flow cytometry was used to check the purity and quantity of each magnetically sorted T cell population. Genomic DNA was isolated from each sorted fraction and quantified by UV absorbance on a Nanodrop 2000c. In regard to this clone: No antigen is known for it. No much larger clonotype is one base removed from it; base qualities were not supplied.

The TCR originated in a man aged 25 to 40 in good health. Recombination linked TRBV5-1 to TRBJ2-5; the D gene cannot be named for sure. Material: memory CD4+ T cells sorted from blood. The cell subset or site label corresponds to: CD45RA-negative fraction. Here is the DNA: TGCGCCAGACGCCCGCGGGAGACCCAGTACTTC. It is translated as CARRPRETQYF.